The present entry profiles one TCR beta chain with its context. Because the CDR3's place on the DNA is in doubt, the DNA is left out and the CDR3 is given as listed by TCRdb. The use of a sample-barcoded 5' primer and a J-beta primer mix characterized a second PCR of roughly 7 to 12 cycles. From the 5' RACE reads, TCRdb called clonotypes with MiXCR, one entry per CDR3 protein. The table shows 600,000 to 850,000 distinct CDR3 sequences, with roughly 47% occurring only once. This sample is drawn from a study of blood T cells in healthy people across ages. Sequenced input: blood. This TCR was sampled from a woman aged 60 to 75 in good health.

This CDR3 reads CASTVFWRATDTQYF. The chain has TRBV27 and TRBJ2-3. The CDR3 totals 15 residues, both ends included. Germline CDR1 MNHEY, CDR2 SMNVEV (reference sequence).